The present T cell receptor (beta chain) was sequenced within a study of Graves' ophthalmopathy and Graves' hyperthyroidism. Germline CDR1 SGHTA, CDR2 FQGNSA. The CDR3 extends over 11 amino acids. The V gene lost 5 bases and the J gene lost 7 bases, with 8 bases spanning the gap. Findings and caveats of the study: Blood also held most thyroid clonotypes expanded above 0.001 frequency. A model built from 13 signatures distinguished ophthalmopathy from stable hyperthyroidism with roughly 90% sensitivity and around 78% specificity.

Scientists amplified the TCR beta CDR3 regions from RNA transcripts. A first-round RT-PCR used HTBI primers, followed by a second-round multiplex PCR. MiXCR, applied by TCRdb to the multiplex PCR reads, yields one record per CDR3 protein. The sample consists of some 350,000 distinct CDR3 sequences, roughly 15% of them appearing once. This clonotype was recorded at least ten times. The antigen remains undetermined. The rearrangement links TRBV7-2 to TRBJ1-2, with D maybe TRBD1 (5 bases). The sample consisted of peripheral blood. This TCR came from an adult woman with stable Graves' hyperthyroidism. DNA for the CDR3: TGTGCCAGCAGCGAGAGGGGTGGCTACACCTTC. Its protein product is CASSERGGYTF.